These 17 T cell receptor beta chains came from one sample sequenced in a study of identical twins. TCRdb re-called the 5' RACE reads through MiXCR, storing one row per CDR3 protein. The table includes 400,000 to 500,000 distinct CDR3 sequences, less than 20% detected once. The sequenced material came from naive T cells sorted from blood. Source of these receptors: a man aged 50 to 60 in good health.

This clonotype was detected only a few times. The DNA of the CDR3 is TGTGCCACCAGCAGAGATGTTACTAGCGGGGCAACCTACGAGCAGTACTTC. Protein sequence: CATSRDVTSGATYEQYF. The gene calls are TRBV15 and TRBJ2-7; 10 positions agree with TRBD2. The CDR3 contains 17 residues. Germline CDR1 reads LNHNV; CDR2 reads YYDKDF (reference sequence). Germline trimming cut 0 bases from V and 2 bases from J; bases unmatched to any gene: 7. Variable domain in full (rest from reference TRBV15 and TRBJ2-7): DAMVIQNPRYQVTQFGKPVTLSCSQTLNHNVMYWYQQKSSQAPKLLFHYYDKDFNNEADTPDNFQSRRPNTSFCFLDIRSPGLGDTAMYLCATSRDVTSGATYEQYFGPGTRLTVT.

This clonotype was counted many times. The rearrangement joins TRBV5-1 to TRBJ1-2; D may be TRBD1 (5 bases). The CDR3 runs to 13 residues. V lost 2 bases, J lost 4 bases, and 9 bases lay in between. Germline loops: CDR1 SGHRS, CDR2 YFSETQ. The CDR3: CASSFKGTYGYTF. The DNA of the CDR3 is TGCGCCAGCAGCTTCAAGGGGACCTATGGCTACACCTTC.

The rearrangement joins TRBV29-1 to TRBJ2-7; possible D gene TRBD1, 6 bases. The CDR3 has 13 amino acids. The V end was cut by 4 bases, the J end by 4 bases, with 14 bases between. Germline-derived CDR1 and CDR2 are SQVTM and ANQGSEA. The CDR3 DNA reads TGCAGCGTTGCCCTCAAAAGGGGGTACGAGCAGTACTTC. Encoded protein: CSVALKRGYEQYF.

V is TRBV20-1 and J is TRBJ2-1, with 12 bases lining up with TRBD2. V gave up 5 bases and J gave up 3 bases; unmatched junction bases: 8. CDR1 DFQATT and CDR2 SNEGSKA come from the germline V gene (reference sequence). There are 16 residues in the CDR3. CDR3 nucleotide sequence: TGCAGTGCTCACTCCGCACTAGCGGGGGGCTACAATGAGCAGTTCTTC. It is translated as CSAHSALAGGYNEQFF.

This clonotype came up many times. V usage is TRBV6-2 or TRBV6-3 and J usage is TRBJ2-1; 7 positions match TRBD1. CDR1 and CDR2 from the germline V gene are MNHEY and SVGEGT. After removal of 6 bases from V and 8 bases from J, the junction contained 13 bases not matched to a gene. This CDR3 region has 15 residues. The CDR3 protein is CASRETGRSLDEQFF. CDR3 sequence (DNA): TGTGCCAGCAGGGAGACAGGGAGAAGCTTAGATGAGCAGTTCTTC.

The gene calls are TRBV30 and TRBJ1-3, with 7 nucleotides matching TRBD1. V was clipped by 3 bases and J by 1 base; unmatched bases: 6. This CDR3 spans 15 amino acids. Germline CDR1 and CDR2: GTSNPN and SVGIG (reference sequence). The CDR3 sequence: CAWSAGTVSGNTIYF. CDR3 nucleotide sequence: TGTGCCTGGAGCGCCGGGACAGTTTCTGGAAACACCATATATTTT. Filled out from reference TRBV30 and TRBJ1-3, the complete variable domain reads SQTIHQWPATLVQPVGSPLSLECTVEGTSNPNLYWYRQAAGRGLQLLFYSVGIGQISSEVPQNLSASRPQDRQFILSSKKLLLSDSGFYLCAWSAGTVSGNTIYFGEGSWLTVV.

This clonotype was observed at least ten times. V usage is TRBV10-3 and J usage is TRBJ2-7; perhaps TRBD1 as D (6 bases). The CDR3 runs 11 residues. Per the germline V gene, CDR1 is ENHRY and CDR2 is SYGVKD. The DNA of the CDR3 is TGTGTCACTCGTCAGGGGAACGAGCAGTACTTC. Translating it yields CVTRQGNEQYF.

This clonotype was counted between two and nine times. The chain employs TRBV20-1 and TRBJ1-4; 7 nucleotides align to TRBD1. The CDR3 spans 13 residues. Germline CDR1 is DFQATT and CDR2 is SNEGSKA (reference sequence). The ends lost 5 bases at V and 8 bases at J; junction bases unmatched: 8. CDR3 nucleotide sequence: TGCAGTGCTCGGTCAGGGGGTGGGGAAAAACTGTTTTTT. This encodes CSARSGGGEKLFF.

The chain combines TRBV20-1 with TRBJ1-1, with D possibly being TRBD1 (6 bases). V shed 3 bases and J shed 0 bases, with 11 bases lying between them. From germline, CDR1 is DFQATT and CDR2 SNEGSKA (reference sequence). There are 14 residues in the CDR3. The CDR3 loop is CSASPPGVNTEAFF. The CDR3 region has the DNA TGCAGTGCTAGCCCCCCAGGGGTGAACACTGAAGCTTTCTTT.

In nucleotides, the CDR3 is TGTGCCACCGGACGGGACTCGGATACGCAGTATTTT. Residues: CATGRDSDTQYF. The chain links TRBV10-3 to TRBJ2-3, with a weak D call TRBD2 (6 bases). From germline, CDR1 is ENHRY and CDR2 SYGVKD. V gave up 10 bases and J gave up 6 bases, with 14 bases separating them. The CDR3 sequence is 12 residues long.

This chain joins TRBV5-5 and TRBJ1-1, with 7 bases lining up with TRBD1. The germline CDR1 and CDR2 sequences are SGHKS and YYEKEE (reference sequence). Losses at the gene ends were 6 bases for V and 0 bases for J; bases not matched to a gene: 8. The CDR3 length is 15 residues. The CDR3 is CASMEKTGLNTEAFF. For the CDR3, the DNA is TGTGCCAGCATGGAAAAGACAGGGCTGAACACTGAAGCTTTCTTT.

V usage is TRBV27 and J usage is TRBJ2-1, with 9 positions matching TRBD2. CDR1 MNHEY and CDR2 SMNVEV come from the germline V gene (reference sequence). The CDR3 sequence is 15 residues long. The V gene end was trimmed by 6 bases and the J gene end by 4 bases; junction bases not matched to a gene: 7. The CDR3 loop is CASRARTSEYNEQFF. The CDR3 DNA reads TGTGCCAGCAGGGCGAGGACTAGCGAGTACAATGAGCAGTTCTTC.

Ten or more counts support this clonotype. The CDR3 coding sequence is TGTGCCAGCAGCCCGGGAAACACCATATATTTT. This codes for CASSPGNTIYF. This chain connects TRBV25-1 to TRBJ1-3; no reliable D call. Trimming took 6 bases from V and 4 from J, leaving 4 bases between them. Germline V lookup: CDR1 MGHDK, CDR2 SYGVNS. CDR3 size: 11 residues.

This clonotype occurred a few times. This chain links TRBV7-9 with TRBJ2-4, with a possible D match to TRBD1 (5 bases). Trimming pared 5 bases from V and 2 bases from J, leaving 16 bases between. Germline V gene sequence: CDR1 SEHNR, CDR2 FQNEAQ (reference sequence). The CDR3 spans 16 residues. This CDR3 reads CASSIGPRGSKNIQYF. CDR3 coding DNA: TGTGCCAGCAGCATCGGCCCAAGGGGTTCCAAAAACATTCAGTACTTC.

Only one count was recorded for this clonotype. This sequence joins TRBV28 and TRBJ2-7; unclear D gene. V lost 2 bases to trimming and J lost 6 bases, with 11 bases between them. This CDR3 contains 13 residues. Germline V gene data show CDR1 as MDHEN and CDR2 as SYDVKM. The CDR3 loop reads CASSLVTESEQYF. The DNA of the CDR3 is TGTGCCAGCAGTTTAGTCACTGAGTCCGAGCAGTACTTC.

This clonotype was seen a handful of times. The gene calls are TRBV3-1 and TRBJ2-7; TRBD2 is a possible D gene (6 bases). The germline gives CDR1 LGHDT, CDR2 YNNKEL (reference sequence). V gave up 1 base and J gave up 0 bases, with 10 bases separating them. The CDR3 has 15 amino acids. This CDR3 is CASSQGVAASYEQYF. CDR3 DNA sequence: TGTGCCAGCAGCCAAGGAGTAGCGGCCTCCTACGAGCAGTACTTC.

This clonotype was found a few times. The rearrangement joins TRBV29-1 to TRBJ2-5; 14 bases line up with TRBD2. Germline lookup yields CDR1 SQVTM and CDR2 ANQGSEA. The CDR3 is 12 amino acids. The trim removed 2 bases at V and 13 bases at J, leaving 3 bases unmatched. The CDR3: CSVEQGTSGRYF. The CDR3 DNA is TGCAGCGTTGAACAAGGGACTAGCGGGAGGTACTTC.